This entry features one T cell receptor (beta chain) sequence. Its antigen specificity is not known. No base-level quality is on record; no much larger clone is a single base apart. Libraries were constructed by the immunoSEQ multiplex PCR assay. For the multiplex PCR, a mixture combining 60 forward primers for TCR Vbeta segments and 13 reverse primers for TCR Jbeta segments was used. The CDR3 region of rearranged TCR beta genes was amplified from genomic DNA by a multiplex PCR assay. The amplified TCR beta libraries were sequenced on the Illumina HiSeq System as 87-base-pair reads. Per the source publication's procedure: In a later analysis, some 80 million unique TCR beta chains were counted across the approximately 620 repertoires, and roughly 10 million of these chains were shared by at least two donors. Raw reads were error-corrected and collapsed into unique sequences with a nearest-neighbor algorithm that merged closely related sequences to remove PCR and sequencing errors. To assign V, D and J gene segments, CDR3 sequences were aligned to IMGT reference sequences. For a sequence to be retained, a match of at least six nucleotides to both a V gene segment and a J gene segment was required. Rearrangements were classified as productive when the CDR3 lacked stop codons and remained in frame with V and J, and all other rearrangements were classified as non-productive. CDR3 was defined according to IMGT convention as the region running from the second conserved V-encoded cysteine to the conserved J-encoded phenylalanine. Sequences without an unambiguous match to a single V gene segment were excluded from the earlier analysis of about 600 of the donors. An earlier analysis of a few hundred of the donors called V segments functional above 56.7% productive rearrangements and segregating when the between-donor standard deviation exceeded 5%. A statistical classification framework was built for diagnosing cytomegalovirus status from the catalog of TCR beta chain sequences. In a later analysis, V and J genes were assigned by comparing TCR nucleotide sequences against IMGT/GENE-DB human TR gene sequences. In a later analysis, CDR3 sequences and most-parsimonious VDJ recombination scenarios were assigned using the TCRdist pipeline. In a later analysis, each TCR beta chain was defined by its CDR3 amino acid sequence together with its V-gene family, and reads lacking a unique V-gene family were excluded. In a later analysis, around 600 highly shared, low-generation-probability nucleotide sequences were removed to address suspected cross-contamination and a sequencing artifact. In a later analysis, a clonal expansion index was calculated for each public chain from normalized within-repertoire ranks of inferred template counts. In a later analysis, generation probabilities were computed using a VDJ recombination model fitted to out-of-frame rearrangements, and the results were checked against IGoR. Hypergeometric tests were used in a later analysis to score TCR-TCR, TCR-HLA and TCR-CMV co-occurrence, with a repertoire-size bias correction applied to the TCR pairs. A later analysis estimated false discovery rates by permuting HLA or CMV assignments 20 times. In a later analysis, co-occurring TCRs were grouped using DBSCAN, and TCRdist sequence similarity was added for clustering within HLA-allele-positive subsets. For co-occurrence clustering, repertoires with fewer than 30,000 or more than 120,000 public chains were excluded, along with about five repertoires with anomalous nucleotide sharing. TCRdb obtained this table from immuneACCESS and retained in-frame rearrangements with V and J assigned. These tables miss some clones; where compared with another copy, unresolved V genes account for less than half of the shortfall, and the remainder is unexplained. The V and J calls and the clone size are those of that table, but D and trimming were determined from the DNA. In this sample the table shows about 170,000 clones, about 80% of which occur a single time. The ten biggest clones cover approximately 1.5% of the sample.

This entry comes from a study of cytomegalovirus exposure and HLA in healthy donors listed by TCRdb under 2017. Context from the whole study: An earlier analysis of roughly 630 of the donors reported about 250 Gb of sequence data and 117 million unique TCR beta sequences from about 200 million T cells. A later genetic analysis used genome-wide SNP genotypes for about three fifths of the 666 donors, treating that subset as a discovery cohort. In a later analysis, previously published TCR beta repertoires from 550 to 750 donors were re-analyzed and high-resolution HLA genotyping was added so that TCR occurrence patterns could be studied. Both class I and class II loci were covered by HLA typing, at four-digit resolution. The study aimed to test whether cataloging public T cell receptors could reveal signatures of past pathogen exposure. Rather than drawing on any new phenotypic data, the later analysis identified candidate immune exposures from TCR beta sequences and the way those sequences occurred across donors. An earlier analysis of more than 450 of the donors used high-throughput TCR beta sequencing to judge whether each TCR beta V gene segment behaved as functional or pseudogenic. Across 300 to 500 genotyped donors of the cohort, an average of 235,054 unique TCR beta nucleotide sequences per donor were sequenced, and roughly 20% of those sequences were non-productive. Of the approximately 400 genotyped donors, roughly 76% were placed in the genetic ancestry cluster associated with self-reported Caucasian donors. High-throughput TCR immunosequencing, statistical association of individual TCRs with disease status, and machine learning were combined to predict cytomegalovirus infection status. About 310 gigabases of sequencing data and 70 million to 100 million unique TCR sequences were included in an early release covering roughly 700 HLA-typed donors. Roughly 5 DR-DQ haplotypes were treated as single units for association and clustering because of strong linkage in the cohort. A separate validation cohort of 100 to 150 different subjects was used in addition to the approximately 670-subject first cohort. The number of donors typed differed by locus, with about 629-640 for A, B, C, DRB1 and DQB1, about 500 for DQA1, approximately 570 for DPA1, and some 450 for DPB1. Alongside the repertoire data, information on donor age, sex, ethnicity and CMV serostatus was compiled. Using immunosequencing, the study profiled T cell repertoires from about 650 subjects and related those repertoires to cytomegalovirus serostatus. Every repertoire in the discovery cohort had been generated on one and the same sequencing platform. The research as a whole found: The sequencing pipeline was judged likely to have produced a cluster of highly shared sequence variants as a technical artifact. A few of the identified cytomegalovirus-associated TCR beta chains were confirmed in vitro to be specific for cytomegalovirus antigens. The authors suggested that the approach could potentially be extended to other disease states and immunological phenotypes. In an earlier analysis of approximately 590 of the donors, most TCR beta V segments appeared in productive rearrangements about 87% or about 30% of the time, broadly matching IMGT annotations. A later analysis found that HLA-associated TCR beta chains were more clonally expanded and had lower generation probabilities than equally common non-associated chains. The earlier analysis of nearly 600 of the donors excluded roughly 16 rarely observed V segments, including chromosome 9 orphons, because counts were too low. The study gave a list of more than 150 TCR beta chains associated with cytomegalovirus. At a false discovery rate of 0.05, a later analysis linked some 17,000 TCR beta sequences to specific HLA alleles. A later analysis reported that several top co-occurrence clusters appeared linked to parvovirus B19, influenza, CMV and Epstein-Barr virus. In a later analysis, TCR association rates were found to vary across HLA loci, with the most associated TCRs seen for DRB1 alleles and the fewest for HLA-C alleles. Some IMGT-functional V segments, including TRBV6-2 and TRBV6-3, could not be distinguished by the 87-base-pair reads and were therefore excluded. Roughly uniform sequencing depth across donors was assumed in presence/absence analyses, although this assumption may not hold. Most CMV-associated TCR beta chains appeared to be HLA-restricted in a later analysis, and the HLA associations seemed to be driven largely by CMV exposure. Linkage disequilibrium might explain the correlated functional status among segregating V segments, but an unknown experimental factor could not be excluded. HLA typing was unavailable for some donors at each locus, so association tests used only the typed subset. An association between a missense DCLRE1C variant and V-gene and J-gene trimming of TCR beta chains was found in a later genetic analysis and replicated in an independent cohort. In a later genetic analysis, fewer N-insertions in productive TCRs were reported among donors in an Asian-associated ancestry cluster than the approximately 670-donor mean. A further reported finding was that TCR beta sequences accurately predicted the HLA-A and HLA-B alleles for most subjects in the first cohort. The classifier was reported to diagnose cytomegalovirus status with high specificity and sensitivity in both the original and validation cohorts. The cohort was sequenced for TCR beta chains only, and without alpha or paired-chain data the features that could be detected were limited. When HLA alleles, especially DR and DQ, strongly co-occurred, attributing TCR associations to individual alleles was difficult. For the cohort, immune exposure information was limited to CMV serostatus. Most TCR sequences were seen in very few donors, while some public TCRs were found in many individuals.

A distance of 4 bases separates the germline ends of V and J, which lose 5 bases and 0 bases respectively. CDR1 SEHNR and CDR2 FQNEAQ are derived from the germline V gene (reference sequence). The CDR3 holds 12 amino acids from the cysteine to the phenylalanine. CDR3 DNA only is kept here, 36 bases in frame from base 1. The cohort consisted of approximately 670 healthy bone marrow donors. All cohort members were sampled while nominally healthy, although unrecorded immune exposures were likely present. The donor tested CMV seropositive, placing the donor among the 250 to 300 seropositive members of the cohort. A peripheral blood sample was collected from each donor, and TCR beta sequencing was performed on peripheral blood mononuclear cells. The Qiagen DNeasy Blood Extraction Kit was used to extract genomic DNA from the blood cell samples.

The TCR sequence derives from a young woman in good health and CMV-seropositive. The chain was built from TRBV7-9 and TRBJ2-5; no D gene call is confident. The sample taken for sequencing was PBMCs. This receptor has the CDR3 CASSPNQETQYF. The DNA sequence follows: TGTGCCAGCAGCCCCAACCAAGAGACCCAGTACTTC.